This passage covers 31 T cell receptor beta chains from one sample sequenced in a study of cytomegalovirus exposure and HLA in healthy donors. The PCR contained 60 Vbeta and 13 Jbeta primers. Sequenced by immunoSEQ multiplex PCR; TCRdb stores in-frame clones only, minus some. The table lists about 140,000 clones, more than 75% of them singletons, with around 2.9% in the top ten. The specimen was PBMCs. The receptors shown here come from a female donor in good health and CMV-seronegative.

Written as DNA, the CDR3 is TGTGCCTGGAGTGTAGTGACAGGGGATGGCTACACCTTC. It translates to CAWSVVTGDGYTF. The V gene is TRBV30, the J gene TRBJ1-2; TRBD1 matches 8 bases. V was clipped by 0 bases and J by 6 bases; unmatched bases: 3. The germline gives CDR1 GTSNPN, CDR2 SVGIG (reference sequence). The CDR3 is 13 residues long.

This chain joins TRBV7-2 and TRBJ2-7, with 15 bases matching TRBD2. The CDR3 is 16 residues long. Germline lookup yields CDR1 SGHTA and CDR2 FQGNSA. V trimming: 1 base; J trimming: 6 bases; junction bases outside the gene matches: 4. The CDR3 DNA sequence: TGTGCCAGCAGCTTAGGGGGACTAGCGGGAGGTGGCGAGCAGTACTTC. Amino acid sequence: CASSLGGLAGGGEQYF.

This chain joins TRBV6-1 and TRBJ1-2; the D gene is possibly TRBD1 (6 bases). Trimming cost V 9 bases and J 3 bases, with 17 bases left between them. The CDR3 is 14 residues long. CDR1 and CDR2 (germline): MNHNS, SASEGT. CDR3 DNA sequence: TGTGCCAGTGGAACAGGGACAAGGGACTATGGCTACACCTTC. As protein: CASGTGTRDYGYTF.

This chain links TRBV2 with TRBJ1-5; D may be TRBD1 (5 bases). Germline CDR1 SNHLY, CDR2 FYNNEI. Trimming cost V 6 bases and J 6 bases, with 15 bases left between them. CDR3 size: 14 residues. The CDR3: CASSSIGGGQPQHF. The CDR3 DNA reads TGTGCCAGCAGCTCCATTGGGGGGGGTCAGCCCCAGCATTTT.

CDR3 nucleotide sequence: TGTGCCAGCAGATCTCTAGACAGGGGGAGGCAAGAGACCCAGTACTTC. This encodes CASRSLDRGRQETQYF. V is TRBV27 and J is TRBJ2-5; 9 bases fit TRBD1. Germline trimming cut 6 bases from V and 2 bases from J; bases unmatched to any gene: 10. The germline CDR1 and CDR2 sequences are MNHEY and SMNVEV (reference sequence). This CDR3 contains 16 residues.

The V and J genes are TRBV5-1 and TRBJ2-3; D gene unclear. The germline V and J ends were trimmed by 0 bases and 1 base, with 6 bases remaining between them. CDR3 size: 14 residues. Germline V gene lookup returns CDR1 SGHRS and CDR2 YFSETQ. The CDR3 sequence: CASSLAIGTDTQYF. The CDR3 DNA is TGCGCCAGCAGCTTGGCCATTGGCACAGATACGCAGTATTTT.

The CDR3 loop reads CASRGTGVETQYF. As DNA, the CDR3 is TGTGCCAGCAGAGGGACAGGGGTCGAGACCCAGTACTTC. The chain has TRBV6-6 and TRBJ2-5, with 10 nucleotides matching TRBD1. The CDR3 has 13 amino acids. V was clipped by 6 bases and J by 5 bases; unmatched bases: 3. The germline gives CDR1 MNHNY, CDR2 SVGAGI (reference sequence).

The V call is TRBV5-6, the J call TRBJ1-6; possible D gene TRBD1, 6 bases. The V gene lost 4 bases and the J gene lost 6 bases, with 17 bases spanning the gap. CDR3 length: 16 amino acids. Germline V gives CDR1 SGHDT, CDR2 YYEEEE. The CDR3 nucleotides are TGTGCCAGCAGCCCAGATGTGGGGGCTTCTAATTCACCCCTCCACTTT. Encoded protein: CASSPDVGASNSPLHF.

V is TRBV29-1 and J is TRBJ2-7; 9 nucleotides align to TRBD2. This CDR3 is built from 16 residues. Trimming at V came to 7 bases and at J to 0 bases, leaving 13 bases not matched to a gene. Germline loops: CDR1 SQVTM, CDR2 ANQGSEA. The CDR3 region has the DNA TGCAGCGCCCCGGGGGGTATAGCGGGAGACTCCTACGAGCAGTACTTC. Protein sequence: CSAPGGIAGDSYEQYF.

The genes are TRBV9 and TRBJ1-5, with 7 bases identical to TRBD1. The CDR3 sequence is 15 residues long. In germline, CDR1 is SGDLS, CDR2 YYNGEE. The V and J ends lost 4 bases and 2 bases, in that order; junction bases with no gene match: 6. This CDR3 is CASSSTGAGNQPQHF. The CDR3 DNA reads TGTGCCAGCAGCAGTACAGGGGCCGGCAATCAGCCCCAGCATTTT.

V and J are TRBV5-4 and TRBJ2-2; 7 bases map to TRBD1. V trimming: 6 bases; J trimming: 1 base; junction bases outside the gene matches: 6. Germline loops: CDR1 SGHNT, CDR2 YYREEE (reference sequence). This CDR3 spans 15 amino acids. CDR3 amino acids: CASTFWDRNTGELFF. DNA of the CDR3: TGTGCCAGCACCTTTTGGGACAGGAACACCGGGGAGCTGTTTTTT.

The CDR3 spells CASSLRGLSRHEQYF. CDR3 DNA: TGTGCCAGCAGTTTAAGGGGACTGTCTAGGCACGAGCAGTACTTC. The chain recombines TRBV27 with TRBJ2-7; TRBD2 might be the D (6 bases). Germline V gene data show CDR1 as MNHEY and CDR2 as SMNVEV (reference sequence). This CDR3 contains 15 residues. V was pared by 2 bases and J by 5 bases, with 16 bases between.

This clone has only one observation. Other nucleotide sequences in the sample specify the same CDR3. The rearrangement uses TRBV11-3 and TRBJ2-7; 11 bases are shared with TRBD2. V was clipped by 4 bases and J by 1 base; unmatched bases: 6. Germline V gene sequence: CDR1 SGHNT, CDR2 YENEEA. CDR3 length: 16 amino acids. The CDR3 here is CASSSGLAGASYEQYF. CDR3 nucleotide sequence: TGTGCCAGCAGCTCTGGACTAGCGGGTGCTTCCTACGAGCAGTACTTC.

The gene calls are TRBV18 and TRBJ2-3; D is perhaps TRBD1 (5 bases). CDR3 length: 17 amino acids. Per germline, CDR1 KGHSH and CDR2 LQKENI. V shed 3 bases and J shed 2 bases, with 18 bases lying between them. DNA of the CDR3: TGTGCCAGCTCACCTCTGACAGCTCCCAGTTTCACAGATACGCAGTATTTT. Translating it yields CASSPLTAPSFTDTQYF.

In its sample, this clone was seen once. The chain carries TRBV29-1 and TRBJ1-4; tentatively, D is TRBD1 (5 bases). This CDR3 has 16 amino acids. V was shortened by 4 bases and J by 2 bases, with 17 bases between the two germline ends. Germline V gene lookup returns CDR1 SQVTM and CDR2 ANQGSEA. The CDR3 reads CSVVLTPGSTNEKLFF. CDR3 bases: TGCAGCGTTGTTTTAACCCCAGGGTCGACTAATGAAAAACTGTTTTTT.

This clone has just one count. The chain employs TRBV1 and TRBJ2-2; TRBD2 was called by the table and not checked on the DNA. TRBV1 has pseudogene status. This CDR3 contains 17 residues. The CDR3 region is CTSSPGLAGASTGELFF. The CDR3 DNA sequence: TGCACCAGCAGCCCGGGACTAGCGGGGGCCTCCACCGGGGAGCTGTTTTTT.

V and J are TRBV27 and TRBJ2-1, with 9 bases lining up with TRBD2. The CDR3 runs 17 residues. With 6 bases clipped from V and 4 bases from J, the junction kept 13 bases outside the gene matches. From germline, CDR1 is MNHEY and CDR2 SMNVEV (reference sequence). The CDR3 region is CASRRSSGSSLYNEQFF. The DNA of the CDR3 is TGTGCCAGCAGGCGAAGTAGCGGGAGCAGTCTATACAATGAGCAGTTCTTC.

This clone has just one count. J is TRBJ2-1 and V is TRBV19, with D perhaps matching TRBD1 (6 bases). The CDR3 runs to 14 residues. CDR1 is LNHDA, CDR2 SQIVND, per germline (reference sequence). V was trimmed by 7 bases and J by 4 bases, leaving 14 bases between them. The CDR3 loop is CASTQGPRYNEQFF. The CDR3 DNA is TGTGCCAGTACGCAGGGGCCACGATACAATGAGCAGTTCTTC.

The chain couples TRBV5-1 to TRBJ1-6, with a possible D match to TRBD1 (6 bases). The CDR3 is made up of 15 amino acids. V was trimmed by 4 bases and J by 7 bases, leaving 15 bases between them. In germline, CDR1 is SGHRS, CDR2 YFSETQ. In DNA form, the CDR3 reads TGCGCCAGCAGCCTGGGCCCCGACAGGAATTCACCCCTCCACTTT. Translating it yields CASSLGPDRNSPLHF. Together with reference TRBV5-1 and TRBJ1-6, the CDR3 gives the full variable domain: KAGVTQTPRYLIKTRGQQVTLSCSPISGHRSVSWYQQTPGQGLQFLFEYFSETQRNKGNFPGRFSGRQFSNSRSEMNVSTLELGDSALYLCASSLGPDRNSPLHFGNGTRLTVT.

This clone showed up just a few times. This chain uses TRBV6-6 with TRBJ1-3, with 12 bases that match TRBD1. This CDR3 contains 16 residues. J lost 3 bases, V lost 6 bases, and 6 bases had no gene match. Germline assignment: CDR1 MNHNY and CDR2 SVGAGI (reference sequence). CDR3 sequence (DNA): TGTGCCAGCAGCCTCCGGGACAGGGGGCTTGGAAACACCATATATTTT. Translating gives CASSLRDRGLGNTIYF.

The chain recombines TRBV27 with TRBJ2-7; TRBD1 aligns across 7 bases. There are 15 residues in the CDR3. V dropped 1 base and J dropped 2; count of bases not matched to a gene: 5. Germline V gene lookup returns CDR1 MNHEY and CDR2 SMNVEV (reference sequence). The CDR3 loop reads CASSLYRGPAYEQYF. The CDR3 DNA is TGTGCCAGCAGTTTATACAGGGGCCCTGCCTACGAGCAGTACTTC.

The chain employs TRBV28 and TRBJ2-7, with 13 bases that match TRBD2. V shed 9 bases, J shed 3 bases, and the junction held 8 bases outside the gene matches. CDR1 is MDHEN, CDR2 SYDVKM, per germline. CDR3 length: 15 residues. The CDR3 coding sequence is TGTGCCAGTTTGGGACTAGCGGGGCTGGGCTACGAGCAGTACTTC. This gives the protein CASLGLAGLGYEQYF.

This rearrangement joins TRBV6-5 to TRBJ1-2, with TRBD1 matching over 9 bases. V shed 10 bases and J 6 bases; nucleotides not matched to a gene: 12. The CDR3 spans 14 residues. Germline CDR1 and CDR2: MNHEY and SVGAGI. The CDR3 DNA sequence: TGTGCCACCCAGTTACAACAGGGGGCAAATGGCTACACCTTC. Protein sequence: CATQLQQGANGYTF.

This rearrangement joins TRBV7-2 to TRBJ2-5; maybe TRBD2 (5 bases). The V and J ends lost 3 bases and 5 bases respectively, with 10 bases between them. The CDR3 totals 13 residues. CDR1 is SGHTA, CDR2 FQGNSA, per germline. The CDR3 loop is CASSFGGYETQYF. CDR3 DNA sequence: TGTGCCAGCAGCTTTGGAGGCTACGAGACCCAGTACTTC.

This clone was counted a few times. V usage is TRBV2 and J usage is TRBJ2-1, with 13 bases aligning to TRBD2. Trimming removed 4 bases from V and 10 bases from J; junction bases left unmatched: 7. Germline-derived CDR1 and CDR2 are SNHLY and FYNNEI. The CDR3 has 15 residues. The CDR3 reads CASSAEGTSGTEQFF. CDR3 DNA sequence: TGTGCCAGCAGTGCCGAGGGGACTAGCGGGACAGAGCAGTTCTTC.

V usage is TRBV7-9 and J usage is TRBJ2-3, with a weak D call TRBD1 (6 bases). Germline V gene lookup returns CDR1 SEHNR and CDR2 FQNEAQ (reference sequence). Trimming took off 3 bases at V and 0 bases at J, with 13 bases between the two ends. There are 16 residues in the CDR3. As DNA, the CDR3 is TGTGCCAGCAGCTTGAGTGGGGGCGTGAGCACAGATACGCAGTATTTT. Translated, it gives CASSLSGGVSTDTQYF.

V and J are TRBV28 and TRBJ2-2; weak D call: TRBD2 (7 bases). Germline lookup yields CDR1 MDHEN and CDR2 SYDVKM. This CDR3 region has 14 residues. V lost 3 bases, J lost 9 bases, and 14 bases lay in between. The CDR3 reads CASSFEGGFRELFF. The CDR3, as DNA: TGTGCCAGCAGTTTTGAGGGGGGGTTCCGGGAGCTGTTTTTT.

The chain links TRBV5-8 to TRBJ2-3, with a tentative D call TRBD2 (6 bases). The V end was cut by 2 bases, the J end by 2 bases, with 18 bases between. Germline V gives CDR1 SGHTS, CDR2 YDEGEE. The CDR3 contains 17 residues. The CDR3 DNA follows: TGTGCCAGCAGCTTAACCGTTCTGGGACTCCCCACAGATACGCAGTATTTT. It is translated as CASSLTVLGLPTDTQYF.

V usage is TRBV13 and J usage is TRBJ2-5; TRBD1 aligns across 8 bases. Unmatched junction bases numbered 15, after V lost 7 bases and J lost 5 bases. Germline CDR1 and CDR2: PRHDT and FYEKMQ (reference sequence). The CDR3 runs to 16 residues. The DNA for the CDR3 is TGTGCCAGCACTGTAAGGACAGGGCAGCAGTGGGAGACCCAGTACTTC. Residues: CASTVRTGQQWETQYF.

This clone was detected a few times. The J gene is TRBJ1-1, the V gene TRBV6-6; TRBD1 agrees at 7 bases. Trimming at V came to 8 bases and at J to 4 bases, leaving 13 bases not matched to a gene. The CDR3 consists of 15 residues. Germline CDR1 and CDR2: MNHNY and SVGAGI (reference sequence). CDR3 nucleotide sequence: TGTGCCAGCGCCTGGACAGGCAGGGGGATCACTGAAGCTTTCTTT. This codes for CASAWTGRGITEAFF.

The chain recombines TRBV25-1 with TRBJ2-5, with D uncertain. Judging by the DNA end, TRBJ2-7 fits better; the J call may be wrong. The CDR3 runs 11 residues. Germline V gene lookup returns CDR1 MGHDK and CDR2 SYGVNS. The CDR3 region has the DNA TGTGCCAGCAGTGGCATCTACGAGCAGTACTTC. Protein sequence: CASSGIYEQYF.